This paragraph reports one T cell receptor (beta chain). This specimen comes from a study of blood T cell repertoires in COVID-19. Original data processing: Reference gene primer amplification gave estimated nucleated cell counts. Here immunoSEQ multiplex PCR was the method, and the copy in TCRdb shows in-frame clones only, minus some. Clone size and the V and J calls come from that table; the DNA yielded D and trimming. This sample has approximately 260,000 clones; around 90% occur once, and the top ten carry about 6%. Sequenced: PBMCs or T cells enriched from blood (not recorded which). The receptor was isolated from a woman in her twenties or thirties with acute COVID-19.

The CDR3 reads CASSAGVLEFTDTQYF. CDR3 coding DNA: TGTGCCAGCAGCGCCGGGGTGTTGGAGTTCACAGATACGCAGTATTTT. The chain links TRBV9 to TRBJ2-3, with D perhaps TRBD2 (5 bases). Germline V gives CDR1 SGDLS, CDR2 YYNGEE. V lost 3 bases and J lost 2, with 16 bases in between. The CDR3 is 16 amino acids.